A single sample gave rise to the 27 T cell receptor beta chains below, sequenced in a study of blood T cells in healthy people across ages. The second PCR ran roughly 7 to 11 cycles with a sample-barcoded 5' primer and J-beta primers. TCRdb used MiXCR to reprocess the 5' RACE reads, holding one entry per CDR3 protein. The sample has hundreds of thousands of distinct CDR3 sequences, roughly 25% seen once. This same sample was also taken into another study, of T cells of mothers and their children.

What was sequenced was blood. All receptors come from a boy aged 5-17 years in good health.

The V gene is TRBV7-2, the J gene TRBJ2-7; D possibly corresponds to TRBD2 (5 bases). V lost 8 bases to trimming and J lost 3 bases, with 20 bases between them. This CDR3 has 15 amino acids. Germline V CDR1 and CDR2: SGHTA, FQGNSA. CDR3 loop: CASSQAAGPFYEQYF. Here the CDR3 DNA reads TGTGCCAGCTCCCAAGCGGCAGGACCTTTCTACGAGCAGTACTTC.

The chain recombines TRBV5-1 with TRBJ2-7; D ambiguous. Germline CDR1 is SGHRS and CDR2 is YFSETQ. The V end was cut by 0 bases, the J end by 3 bases, with 13 bases between. This CDR3 comprises 15 residues. The CDR3 DNA reads TGCGCCAGCAGCTTGGCCCTGGGCCTGCACTACGAGCAGTACTTC. Its protein product is CASSLALGLHYEQYF.

This clonotype turned up a few times. The rearrangement joins TRBV29-1 to TRBJ2-7; D perhaps matches TRBD1 (6 bases). The CDR3 has 11 residues. V was pared by 5 bases and J by 7 bases, with 12 bases between. Germline lookup yields CDR1 SQVTM and CDR2 ANQGSEA. DNA for the CDR3: TGCAGCGTTTACAGGGAGCGGGAGCAGTACTTC. Its translation is CSVYREREQYF.

This clonotype was seen only a few times. The gene calls are TRBV15 and TRBJ1-4; D may be TRBD1 (5 bases). The V gene lost 1 base and the J gene lost 3 bases, with 9 bases spanning the gap. Germline V CDR1 and CDR2: LNHNV, YYDKDF (reference sequence). There are 15 residues in the CDR3. The CDR3 DNA is TGTGCCACCAGCAGAGGACAGTCGTCTAATGAAAAACTGTTTTTT. The encoded protein is CATSRGQSSNEKLFF.

In DNA form, the CDR3 reads TGTGCCAGCGGACTCAGGGTCCCAACAAGGGAGACCCAGTACTTC. Translated, it gives CASGLRVPTRETQYF. The V gene is TRBV11-2, the J gene TRBJ2-5; D could derive from TRBD1 or TRBD2 (5 bases each). The V gene lost 8 bases and the J gene lost 5 bases, with 21 bases spanning the gap. The CDR3 runs to 15 residues. Germline V lookup: CDR1 SGHAT, CDR2 FQNNGV. The complete variable domain, with remaining parts taken from reference TRBV11-2 and TRBJ2-5, reads EAGVAQSPRYKIIEKRQSVAFWCNPISGHATLYWYQQILGQGPKLLIQFQNNGVVDDSQLPKDRFSAERLKGVDSTLKIQPAKLEDSAVYLCASGLRVPTRETQYFGPGTRLLVL.

V and J are TRBV2 and TRBJ1-5; D is unclear. The V and J ends lost 5 bases and 7 bases respectively, with 12 bases between them. Germline V lookup: CDR1 SNHLY, CDR2 FYNNEI. The CDR3 is 13 amino acids. CDR3 coding DNA: TGTGCCAGCAGTCCCCAACCGGTGCAGCCCCAGCATTTT. Translation gives CASSPQPVQPQHF.

The chain uses TRBV18 and TRBJ2-5, with TRBD1 matching over 7 bases. The DNA end is a closer match to TRBJ2-7, so the J assignment may be wrong. Germline loops: CDR1 KGHSH, CDR2 LQKENI. CDR3 length: 14 residues. The CDR3 sequence: CASSPTTGIYEQYF. CDR3 bases: TGTGCCAGCTCACCAACGACAGGGATATACGAGCAGTACTTC.

This chain joins TRBV7-2 and TRBJ1-1, with D maybe TRBD1 (6 bases). In germline, CDR1 is SGHTA, CDR2 FQGNSA. The CDR3 loop spans 15 amino acids. V lost 4 bases and J lost 3, with 15 bases in between. CDR3 coding DNA: TGTGCCAGCAGCTCATACAGGGACCCGGACACTGAAGCTTTCTTT. Translated, it gives CASSSYRDPDTEAFF.

This clonotype has more than one count but fewer than ten. The V and J genes are TRBV2 and TRBJ2-1; TRBD2 matches at 7 bases. This CDR3 has 16 amino acids. Losses at the gene ends were 7 bases for V and 2 bases for J; bases not matched to a gene: 11. CDR1 is SNHLY, CDR2 FYNNEI, per germline. The CDR3 protein is CASTLGGGAAYNEQFF. In nucleotides, the CDR3 is TGTGCCAGCACCCTGGGGGGAGGGGCCGCCTACAATGAGCAGTTCTTC. The full variable domain, with the rest looked up from reference TRBV2 and TRBJ2-1, is EPEVTQTPSHQVTQMGQEVILRCVPISNHLYFYWYRQILGQKVEFLVSFYNNEISEKSEIFDDQFSVERPDGSNFTLKIRSTKLEDSAMYFCASTLGGGAAYNEQFFGPGTRLTVL.

In this sample, this clonotype turned up a few times. This sequence joins TRBV5-1 and TRBJ2-5; 10 bases map to TRBD2. There are 15 residues in the CDR3. Trimming took 5 bases from V and 2 from J; bases not matched to a gene: 6. Germline-derived CDR1 and CDR2 are SGHRS and YFSETQ. CDR3 DNA sequence: TGCGCCAGCAGTTTCCTAGCGGGGGTTCAAGAGACCCAGTACTTC. Its protein product is CASSFLAGVQETQYF.

This clonotype has a handful of counts. The chain uses TRBV11-2 and TRBJ2-5, with 15 bases that match TRBD2. The CDR3 contains 20 residues. The ends lost 2 bases at V and 5 bases at J; junction bases unmatched: 15. Per germline, CDR1 SGHAT and CDR2 FQNNGV. CDR3 coding DNA: TGTGCCAGCAGCTTATATCCCCCCGATGGACTAGCGGGGGGGTACGAGACCCAGTACTTC. Translating it yields CASSLYPPDGLAGGYETQYF.

On this clonotype itself: The junction and the germline gene differ at one end; a read error may be behind it. The chain uses TRBV7-6 and TRBJ1-1; 8 bases fit TRBD1. The CDR3 extends over 15 amino acids. From germline, CDR1 is SGHVS and CDR2 FNYEAQ. The chain's CDR3 is CASSLGGSGGTEASF. The CDR3 DNA is TGTGCCAGCAGCTTAGGAGGGTCAGGGGGCACTGAAGCTTCCTTT.

This clonotype has only a few counts. This CDR3 reads CASSITSSGGLWEQFF. The CDR3 DNA sequence: TGTGCCAGCAGTATCACTTCTAGCGGGGGGTTGTGGGAGCAGTTCTTC. V usage is TRBV28 and J usage is TRBJ2-5; 11 nucleotides agree with TRBD2. The assigned J gene may be wrong: the sequence end matches TRBJ2-1 better. Germline V gives CDR1 MDHEN, CDR2 SYDVKM. The CDR3 extends over 16 amino acids.

The chain recombines TRBV7-6 with TRBJ2-7, with 8 bases matching TRBD1. The germline V gene encodes CDR1 SGHVS and CDR2 FNYEAQ. Trimming took 5 bases from V and 2 from J; bases not matched to a gene: 8. The CDR3 spans 15 residues. As DNA, the CDR3 is TGTGCCAGCAGCCAGGCCGGGACAGGACCCTACGAGCAGTACTTC. Translation: CASSQAGTGPYEQYF.

This chain connects TRBV15 to TRBJ1-6; 7 bases agree with TRBD1. The germline gives CDR1 LNHNV, CDR2 YYDKDF (reference sequence). The length of the CDR3 is 16 residues. Trimming cost V 1 base and J 6 bases; bases outside gene matches: 6. The CDR3 sequence is CATSRGTGVSNSPLHF. The CDR3 region has the DNA TGTGCCACCAGCAGAGGGACAGGTGTATCTAATTCACCCCTCCACTTT.

This clonotype has just a few counts. The gene calls are TRBV25-1 and TRBJ2-1, with TRBD2 matching over 8 bases. CDR3 length: 19 amino acids. CDR1 MGHDK and CDR2 SYGVNS come from the germline V gene. Trimming at V came to 1 base and at J to 0 bases, leaving 11 bases not matched to a gene. This CDR3 reads CASSEFPAGDTSSYNEQFF. In nucleotides, the CDR3 is TGTGCCAGCAGTGAATTTCCAGCGGGGGATACAAGCTCCTACAATGAGCAGTTCTTC.

This chain uses TRBV7-6 with TRBJ1-1; D is uncertain. Germline V lookup: CDR1 SGHVS, CDR2 FNYEAQ. Trimming removed 5 bases at V and 1 base at J, with 11 bases between. The CDR3 has 14 amino acids. The CDR3 DNA is TGTGCCAGCAGCACACCCAACAGGAACACTGAAGCTTTCTTT. Translating gives CASSTPNRNTEAFF.

The count of this clonotype is one. This chain links TRBV20-1 with TRBJ2-3; TRBD2 agrees at 11 bases. V gave up 0 bases and J gave up 0 bases; unmatched junction bases: 5. The CDR3 is made up of 17 amino acids. CDR1 is DFQATT, CDR2 SNEGSKA, per germline (reference sequence). CDR3 nucleotides: TGCAGTGCTAGAGATGTAGCTAGCGGGGGGAGCACAGATACGCAGTATTTT. As protein: CSARDVASGGSTDTQYF.

The chain uses TRBV6-2 or TRBV6-3 and TRBJ1-5; D unresolved. The V and J ends lost 6 bases and 0 bases respectively, with 6 bases between them. The CDR3 has 13 residues. The germline V gene encodes CDR1 MNHEY and CDR2 SVGEGT. Written as DNA, the CDR3 is TGTGCCAGCAGGTTTAATAGCAATCAGCCCCAGCATTTT. It translates to CASRFNSNQPQHF.

The sample holds a few counts of this clonotype. V and J are TRBV7-9 and TRBJ2-2; 7 bases line up with TRBD1. The CDR3 extends over 15 amino acids. With V trimmed by 5 bases and J by 4 bases, 7 bases remained unmatched. Germline assignment: CDR1 SEHNR and CDR2 FQNEAQ (reference sequence). CDR3 nucleotide sequence: TGTGCCAGCAGCCCTACGACAGGGAGCACCGGGGAGCTGTTTTTT. This gives the protein CASSPTTGSTGELFF.

The chain employs TRBV7-9 and TRBJ1-1, with D perhaps TRBD1 (5 bases). From germline, CDR1 is SEHNR and CDR2 FQNEAQ (reference sequence). Between the trimmed V and J ends, which lost 4 bases and 4 bases, there was a span of 25 bases. This CDR3 is built from 18 residues. The CDR3 bases are TGTGCCAGCAGCTCCCCGACAGTACGGGCAGAGATGAGCACTGAAGCTTTCTTT. This codes for CASSSPTVRAEMSTEAFF.

This clonotype was seen more than once but under ten times. This chain uses TRBV30 with TRBJ2-5, with D possibly matching TRBD1 (5 bases). The CDR3 extends over 13 amino acids. Germline V lookup: CDR1 GTSNPN, CDR2 SVGIG (reference sequence). Trimming cost V 4 bases and J 5 bases, with 14 bases left between them. Here the CDR3 DNA reads TGTGCCTGGAAGGGGTGGGTCCGTGAGACCCAGTACTTC. The encoded protein is CAWKGWVRETQYF.

This clonotype was counted a few times. The chain has TRBV20-1 and TRBJ2-1, with a weak D call TRBD2 (6 bases). This CDR3 contains 15 residues. V dropped 0 bases and J dropped 4 bases, with 13 bases sitting between them. Germline V gene data show CDR1 as DFQATT and CDR2 as SNEGSKA (reference sequence). DNA of the CDR3: TGCAGTGCTAGAGATATGCGCGGGGCTTACAATGAGCAGTTCTTC. It encodes CSARDMRGAYNEQFF.

The J gene is TRBJ1-5, the V gene TRBV12-5; perhaps TRBD1 as D (5 bases). Between the trimmed V and J ends, which lost 4 bases and 2 bases, there was a span of 15 bases. The CDR3 runs 16 residues. Germline values: CDR1 LGHNT, CDR2 FRNRAP. CDR3 bases: TGTGCTAGTGGTTGGGTACTGAGGGGACGCAATCAGCCCCAGCATTTT. It encodes CASGWVLRGRNQPQHF.

The table lists this clonotype with a few counts. This chain connects TRBV6-6 to TRBJ1-4, with unresolved D. The CDR3 covers 15 residues. V was shortened by 4 bases and J by 5 bases, with 14 bases between the two germline ends. CDR1 and CDR2 (germline): MNHNY, SVGAGI (reference sequence). For the CDR3, the DNA is TGTGCCAGCAGTTCCCTGGGGATCTCGAATGAAAAACTGTTTTTT. It codes for CASSSLGISNEKLFF.

The chain has TRBV27 and TRBJ2-3, with D uncertain. Germline V gene lookup returns CDR1 MNHEY and CDR2 SMNVEV (reference sequence). This CDR3 spans 15 amino acids. V gave up 4 bases and J gave up 2 bases, with 13 bases separating them. CDR3 protein: CASSYRVPITDTQYF. CDR3 sequence (DNA): TGTGCCAGCAGTTACCGGGTCCCAATCACAGATACGCAGTATTTT.

This clonotype was detected a few times. The V call is TRBV2, the J call TRBJ2-4; 8 bases agree with TRBD2. CDR1 is SNHLY and CDR2 is FYNNEI in the germline V gene. CDR3 length: 14 residues. V lost 9 bases and J lost 3; bases outside the gene matches: 7. Here the CDR3 reads CARGYRGGKNIQYF. Here the CDR3 DNA reads TGTGCCAGAGGATATCGGGGGGGCAAAAACATTCAGTACTTC.